This TCR beta chain was captured in a study of CD8 T cell repertoires and HIV-1 epitope variants. For this clone: Its antigen is unknown.

Clones were read by immunoSEQ multiplex PCR, and TCRdb kept only the in-frame ones, dropping some. The sample includes about 5,000 clones, 60% to 75% of them seen just once. Deletions cut 9 bases from V and 3 bases from J, with 14 bases between. Germline V CDR1 and CDR2: MDHEN, SYDVKM. CDR3 length: 13 residues. The rearrangement links TRBV28 to TRBJ2-5; D possibly corresponds to TRBD2 (6 bases). The specimen was cultured CD8+ T cells derived from PBMCs. The sequence was obtained from a male donor with HIV. CDR3 sequence reads: CASSLASEETQYF. CDR3 in DNA: TGTGCCAGTTCACTAGCTTCAGAAGAGACCCAGTACTTC.